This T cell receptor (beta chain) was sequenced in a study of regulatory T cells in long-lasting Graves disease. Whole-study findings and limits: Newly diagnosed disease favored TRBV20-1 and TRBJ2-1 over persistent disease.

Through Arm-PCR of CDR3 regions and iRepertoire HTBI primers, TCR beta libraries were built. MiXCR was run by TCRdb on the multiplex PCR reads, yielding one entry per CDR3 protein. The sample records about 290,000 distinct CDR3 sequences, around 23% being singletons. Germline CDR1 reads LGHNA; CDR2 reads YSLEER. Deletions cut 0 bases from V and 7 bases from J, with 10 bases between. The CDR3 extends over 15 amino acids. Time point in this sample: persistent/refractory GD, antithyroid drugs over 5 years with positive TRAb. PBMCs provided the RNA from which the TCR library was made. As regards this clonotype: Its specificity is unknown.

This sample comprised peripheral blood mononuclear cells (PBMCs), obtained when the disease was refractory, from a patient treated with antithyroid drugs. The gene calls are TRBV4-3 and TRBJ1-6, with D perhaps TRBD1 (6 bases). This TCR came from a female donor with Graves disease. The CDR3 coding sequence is TGCGCCAGCAGCCAAGATCGGGGGACAAATTCACCCCTCCACTTT. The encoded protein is CASSQDRGTNSPLHF.